This T cell receptor beta chain is from a study of blood T cell repertoires in COVID-19. Study summary: Donors in the United States, Italy and Spain gave samples during acute or convalescent COVID-19. PBMCs, B-cell-depleted T cells, or T cells provided the cDNA or gDNA that made up the material.

As originally analysed: Scientists estimated how many nucleated cells there were by amplifying reference gene primers. TCRdb's table, derived via immunoSEQ multiplex PCR, lists solely in-frame clones and lacks some. V, J and clone size reflect that table, while D and trimming were determined from the DNA. The table includes approximately 130,000 clones, approximately 86% detected once. The germline V gene encodes CDR1 SGHVS and CDR2 FNYEAQ. This CDR3 is built from 14 residues. V lost 1 base to trimming and J lost 3 bases, with 7 bases between them. The sequenced material came from peripheral blood. This clonotype was sampled from a woman aged 45-59 years who had recovered from COVID-19. The rearrangement uses TRBV7-6 and TRBJ1-5, with D perhaps matching TRBD1 (6 bases). In DNA, the CDR3 is TGTGCCAGCAGCTTAGGACAGGTCAATCAGCCCCAGCATTTT. This gives the protein CASSLGQVNQPQHF.